The 32 T cell receptor beta chains below all came from one sample that was sequenced in a study of response to subunit inactivated influenza vaccine. TCRdb called the RT-PCR reads again in MiXCR, with one record for every CDR3 protein. Counted here are roughly 570,000 distinct CDR3 sequences, 10% to 15% occurring once; the ten biggest clones make up approximately 14%. Sequences were derived from PBMCs from blood, sampled roughly 47 days after vaccination. The receptors were sampled from a man in his fifties or sixties who received an inactivated influenza vaccine.

In its sample, this clonotype was seen many times. The chain recombines TRBV7-9 with TRBJ2-5; D not certain. Germline V gene lookup returns CDR1 SEHNR and CDR2 FQNEAQ (reference sequence). This CDR3 spans 16 amino acids. V lost 2 bases, J lost 1 base, and 14 bases lay in between. The CDR3 nucleotides are TGTGCCAGCAGCTTAATTGTGTGGGGTGGCCAAGAGACCCAGTACTTC. It encodes CASSLIVWGGQETQYF. The variable domain in full, with the rest retrieved from reference TRBV7-9 and TRBJ2-5, is DTGVSQNPRHKITKRGQNVTFRCDPISEHNRLYWYRQTLGQGPEFLTYFQNEAQLEKSRLLSDRFSAERPKGSFSTLEIQRTEQGDSAMYLCASSLIVWGGQETQYFGPGTRLLVL.

This clonotype has only a few counts. The CDR3 sequence is CASSVQQSYEQYF. The CDR3 bases are TGTGCCAGCAGCGTGCAACAGAGCTACGAGCAGTACTTC. The rearrangement joins TRBV5-5 to TRBJ2-7; D gene ambiguous. This CDR3 contains 13 residues. V was clipped by 4 bases and J by 3 bases, with 11 bases between them. The V gene's germline CDR1 is SGHKS and CDR2 YYEKEE (reference sequence).

This clonotype was counted a few times. The chain joins TRBV7-9 to TRBJ2-2; D ambiguous. The CDR3 is 14 amino acids. V lost 3 bases and J 6 bases, leaving 11 bases between the germline ends. CDR1 and CDR2 from the germline V gene are SEHNR and FQNEAQ (reference sequence). The DNA for the CDR3 is TGTGCCAGCAGCTTTTTAGTAGGTGCCGGGGAGCTGTTTTTT. Residues: CASSFLVGAGELFF.

This clonotype was seen only a few times. This chain connects TRBV29-1 to TRBJ1-2, with 8 bases fitting TRBD1. Germline V gives CDR1 SQVTM, CDR2 ANQGSEA. The junction had 5 bases not matched to a gene; V was cut back by 4 bases and J by 4 bases. The CDR3 is 13 residues long. As DNA, the CDR3 is TGCAGCGTTGCCGACAGGGGTGGCTATGGCTACACCTTC. It encodes CSVADRGGYGYTF. Filled out from reference TRBV29-1 and TRBJ1-2, the complete variable domain reads SAVISQKPSRDICQRGTSLTIQCQVDSQVTMMFWYRQQPGQSLTLIATANQGSEATYESGFVIDKFPISRPNLTFSTLTVSNMSPEDSSIYLCSVADRGGYGYTFGSGTRLTVV.

This clonotype was recorded at least ten times. The CDR3 DNA sequence: TGTGCCAGCAGCTCGTTAGAGCCACTAGTCACTGAGCAGTTCTTC. This encodes CASSSLEPLVTEQFF. The chain carries TRBV5-6 and TRBJ2-1, with TRBD2 as a possible D gene (5 bases). V lost 3 bases to trimming and J lost 9 bases, with 19 bases between them. This CDR3 region has 15 residues. CDR1 and CDR2 (germline): SGHDT, YYEEEE.

This clonotype was found a few times. As DNA, the CDR3 is TGTGCCAGCAGCTTAACCTCCTCCGGGCAGGGGCGCTTGAACACTGAAGCTTTCTTT. It is translated as CASSLTSSGQGRLNTEAFF. This sequence joins TRBV7-3 and TRBJ1-1; D might be TRBD1 (6 bases). V lost 0 bases to trimming and J lost 0 bases, with 20 bases between them. The CDR3 extends over 19 amino acids. From germline, CDR1 is SGHTA and CDR2 FQGTGA.

This clonotype appeared a few times. The genes are TRBV3-1 and TRBJ2-5; 7 nucleotides line up with TRBD2. The CDR3 is 15 residues long. V shed 7 bases, J shed 4 bases, and the junction held 12 bases outside the gene matches. Germline V gene lookup returns CDR1 LGHDT and CDR2 YNNKEL (reference sequence). Here the CDR3 reads CASTRGLVGRETQYF. Written as DNA, the CDR3 is TGTGCCAGCACTCGAGGACTAGTAGGGAGAGAGACCCAGTACTTC.

This clonotype has more than one count but fewer than ten. V is TRBV20-1 and J is TRBJ1-3; tentative D call: TRBD1 (6 bases). The CDR3 sequence is 15 residues long. The V and J ends lost 5 bases and 0 bases respectively, with 14 bases between them. Germline values: CDR1 DFQATT, CDR2 SNEGSKA (reference sequence). CDR3 bases: TGCAGTGCTCCGGACAGACGATCCTCTGGAAACACCATATATTTT. It translates to CSAPDRRSSGNTIYF.

This clonotype occurred a few times. The chain couples TRBV5-1 to TRBJ1-5, with D possibly matching TRBD1 (6 bases). This CDR3 has 14 amino acids. The germline V gene has CDR1 SGHRS and CDR2 YFSETQ. Trimming cost V 5 bases and J 8 bases, with 17 bases left between them. This chain's CDR3 is CASSPYGGPEPQHF. CDR3 bases: TGCGCCAGCAGTCCTTATGGGGGGCCGGAGCCCCAGCATTTT.

The chain employs TRBV6-1 and TRBJ2-1; the D call may be TRBD1 or TRBD2 (6 bases each). Trimming stripped 5 bases from V and 4 bases from J, with 15 bases between. Germline V gene data show CDR1 as MNHNS and CDR2 as SASEGT. The CDR3 sequence is 15 residues long. The CDR3 coding sequence is TGTGCCAGCAGTAGCCGGGGGACAACTTACAATGAGCAGTTCTTC. Amino acids: CASSSRGTTYNEQFF.

The chain combines TRBV6-1 with TRBJ2-4; 7 nucleotides agree with TRBD1. V was clipped by 5 bases and J by 4 bases; unmatched bases: 2. The CDR3 is 13 amino acids. Germline CDR1 reads MNHNS; CDR2 reads SASEGT. The CDR3 nucleotides read TGTGCCAGCAGTCGGGACAGTAAAAACATTCAGTACTTC. Translation gives CASSRDSKNIQYF.

V gene TRBV10-3 combines with J gene TRBJ2-1, with D possibly matching TRBD2 (5 bases). V lost 8 bases, J lost 3 bases, and 20 bases lay in between. The CDR3 is 16 residues long. Germline V gene data show CDR1 as ENHRY and CDR2 as SYGVKD. The CDR3 bases are TGTGCCATCGGGGAGTCTGGGCTAGCCAACTACAATGAGCAGTTCTTC. It encodes CAIGESGLANYNEQFF.

The chain joins TRBV20-1 to TRBJ2-1, with 7 bases aligning to TRBD2. The V gene end was trimmed by 5 bases and the J gene end by 7 bases; junction bases not matched to a gene: 8. The CDR3 totals 13 residues. Germline V lookup: CDR1 DFQATT, CDR2 SNEGSKA (reference sequence). The CDR3 region is CSAPRLAANEQFF. CDR3 DNA: TGCAGTGCTCCGAGACTAGCCGCAAATGAGCAGTTCTTC.

This clonotype came up a few times. This chain joins TRBV20-1 and TRBJ2-3; possible D gene TRBD2, 6 bases. Germline-derived CDR1 and CDR2 are DFQATT and SNEGSKA (reference sequence). The CDR3 runs 12 residues. Trimming removed 3 bases from V and 7 bases from J, with 11 bases in between. CDR3 DNA sequence: TGCAGTGCTAGCGGGGGAAGTTATACGCAGTATTTT. It is translated as CSASGGSYTQYF.

This clonotype was seen a handful of times. The chain links TRBV28 to TRBJ2-3, with D perhaps assigned TRBD1 or TRBD2 (5 bases each). The V end was cut by 3 bases, the J end by 2 bases, with 18 bases between. From germline, CDR1 is MDHEN and CDR2 SYDVKM. The CDR3 extends over 17 amino acids. The CDR3 spells CASSFERTNLLTDTQYF. DNA of the CDR3: TGTGCCAGCAGTTTTGAGCGGACAAACCTTCTCACAGATACGCAGTATTTT.

The V and J genes are TRBV4-3 and TRBJ2-5; maybe TRBD2 (5 bases). Trimming removed 0 bases at V and 0 bases at J, with 11 bases between. CDR3 length: 16 residues. Germline-derived CDR1 and CDR2 are LGHNA and YSLEER. The CDR3 is CASSQDLAEYQETQYF. The CDR3 bases are TGCGCCAGCAGCCAAGATCTAGCAGAGTACCAAGAGACCCAGTACTTC.

The CDR3 coding sequence is TGTGCCAGCTCCCCCCAGACTAACACAGATACGCAGTATTTT. It specifies CASSPQTNTDTQYF. V and J are TRBV18 and TRBJ2-3, with D possibly TRBD2 on 5 matching bases. V was pared by 6 bases and J by 2 bases, with 12 bases between. CDR3 length: 14 residues. Germline loops: CDR1 KGHSH, CDR2 LQKENI.

The rearrangement joins TRBV7-6 to TRBJ1-5; 10 bases match TRBD1. J gave up 4 bases and V 2 bases, and 5 bases lay outside the gene matches. There are 16 residues in the CDR3. Germline V lookup: CDR1 SGHVS, CDR2 FNYEAQ. The CDR3 loop reads CASSLSGTGANQPQHF. The CDR3 DNA reads TGTGCCAGCAGCTTATCTGGGACAGGGGCTAATCAGCCCCAGCATTTT.

This clonotype came up many times. The chain has TRBV4-1 and TRBJ2-7; 8 bases are shared with TRBD1. The J segment lost 1 base and the V segment lost 8 bases, leaving 1 base of the junction unmatched. Per germline, CDR1 MGHRA and CDR2 YSYEKL. This CDR3 spans 12 amino acids. CDR3 residues: CASGTGSYEQYF. CDR3 in DNA: TGCGCCAGCGGGACAGGATCCTACGAGCAGTACTTC.

The chain uses TRBV5-6 and TRBJ1-2; 9 bases align to TRBD1. Trimming cost V 4 bases and J 8 bases; bases outside gene matches: 15. This CDR3 comprises 16 residues. CDR1 is SGHDT and CDR2 is YYEEEE in the germline V gene. This chain's CDR3 is CASSTINPGQGRGYTF. In DNA, the CDR3 is TGTGCCAGCAGCACCATCAACCCGGGACAGGGAAGGGGCTACACCTTC. The whole variable domain, remainder taken from reference TRBV5-6 and TRBJ1-2, is DAGVTQSPTHLIKTRGQQVTLRCSPKSGHDTVSWYQQALGQGPQFIFQYYEEEERQRGNFPDRFSGHQFPNYSSELNVNALLLGDSALYLCASSTINPGQGRGYTFGSGTRLTVV.

The chain is built from TRBV20-1 and TRBJ2-7; 7 nucleotides match TRBD1. Germline-derived CDR1 and CDR2 are DFQATT and SNEGSKA (reference sequence). CDR3 length: 11 residues. The CDR3 loop is CSGTVEYEQYF. The CDR3 coding sequence is TGCAGCGGGACAGTCGAGTACGAGCAGTACTTC.

This clonotype occurred many times. The rearrangement links TRBV29-1 to TRBJ2-3, with 12 bases lining up with TRBD2. Per germline, CDR1 SQVTM and CDR2 ANQGSEA. V trimming: 7 bases; J trimming: 1 base; junction bases outside the gene matches: 15. The CDR3 extends over 18 amino acids. DNA of the CDR3: TGCAGCGACCTGACTAGCGGGAGCGACTTCTATTGCACAGATACGCAGTATTTT. This translates into CSDLTSGSDFYCTDTQYF.

This clonotype was observed many times. The chain couples TRBV12-3 or TRBV12-4 to TRBJ1-2, with 7 positions matching TRBD1. The CDR3 consists of 15 residues. The trim removed 5 bases at V and 13 bases at J, leaving 19 bases unmatched. CDR3 amino acids: CASSAETGSGRSRTF. CDR3 bases: TGTGCCAGCAGTGCCGAGACAGGGTCGGGAAGATCCCGCACCTTC.

V is TRBV10-3 and J is TRBJ2-7, with 9 positions matching TRBD2. Losses at the gene ends were 8 bases for V and 3 bases for J; bases not matched to a gene: 8. This CDR3 contains 14 residues. Germline CDR1 ENHRY, CDR2 SYGVKD. Here the CDR3 reads CAIGNTTSGYEQYF. The DNA for the CDR3 is TGTGCCATCGGGAACACGACTAGCGGCTACGAGCAGTACTTC.

This clonotype has a handful of counts. The V call is TRBV11-3, the J call TRBJ2-1; D not resolved. The germline V and J ends were trimmed by 1 base and 9 bases, with 10 bases remaining between them. The CDR3 is 13 residues long. Germline loops: CDR1 SGHNT, CDR2 YENEEA. This CDR3 reads CASSLGANTEQFF. In DNA, the CDR3 is TGTGCCAGCAGCTTAGGGGCCAACACTGAGCAGTTCTTC.

The chain is built from TRBV11-1 and TRBJ2-3; the match to TRBD2 covers 10 bases. Losses at the gene ends were 1 base for V and 2 bases for J; bases not matched to a gene: 12. Germline V gene sequence: CDR1 SGHAT, CDR2 FQDESV (reference sequence). This CDR3 spans 19 amino acids. The CDR3 bases are TGTGCCAGCAGCTTAGAACTATATTTCAGCGGGAGGGTCACAGATACGCAGTATTTT. This gives the protein CASSLELYFSGRVTDTQYF. The full variable domain, completed using reference TRBV11-1 and TRBJ2-3, is EAEVAQSPRYKITEKSQAVAFWCDPISGHATLYWYRQILGQGPELLVQFQDESVVDDSQLPKDRFSAERLKGVDSTLKIQPAELGDSAMYLCASSLELYFSGRVTDTQYFGPGTRLTVL.

There are a few counts of this clonotype. The V gene is TRBV7-2, the J gene TRBJ2-7; D gene unclear. CDR1 is SGHTA and CDR2 is FQGNSA in the germline V gene. This CDR3 spans 11 amino acids. Trimming cost V 6 bases and J 8 bases, with 11 bases left between them. The CDR3 DNA follows: TGTGCCAGCAGTAGTGCTGGGCAGCAGTACTTC. Amino acid sequence: CASSSAGQQYF.

CDR3 coding DNA: TGCGCCAGCAGCTTGTTGGACGATACGCAGTATTTT. Translating it yields CASSLLDDTQYF. This chain links TRBV5-1 with TRBJ2-3; D is unresolved. Trimming removed 1 base at V and 6 bases at J, with 6 bases between. CDR1 is SGHRS and CDR2 is YFSETQ in the germline V gene. The CDR3 is 12 residues long.

CDR3 nucleotides: TGTGCCAGCAGCCAAGGGGCAGGGGTGAATGAGCAGTTCTTC. The encoded protein is CASSQGAGVNEQFF. The chain combines TRBV4-2 with TRBJ2-1, with a weak D call TRBD1 (6 bases). The CDR3 covers 14 residues. Trimming took 1 base from V and 7 from J, leaving 11 bases between them. Germline CDR1 LGHNA, CDR2 YNFKEQ.

Here the CDR3 reads CSVALAGDYEQYF. CDR3 bases: TGCAGCGTTGCTCTAGCGGGAGATTATGAGCAGTACTTC. The V and J genes are TRBV29-1 and TRBJ2-7; 10 bases align to TRBD2. With 4 bases clipped from V and 7 bases from J, the junction kept 7 bases outside the gene matches. In germline, CDR1 is SQVTM, CDR2 ANQGSEA. The length of the CDR3 is 13 residues.

This clonotype turned up a few times. The chain uses TRBV28 and TRBJ2-4; D is tentatively TRBD1 or TRBD2 (6 bases each). Germline CDR1 and CDR2: MDHEN and SYDVKM. V lost 5 bases, J lost 0 bases, and 14 bases lay in between. CDR3 length equals 16 residues. DNA for the CDR3: TGTGCCAGCAGTGGCCGGGGGCCACTAGCCAAAAACATTCAGTACTTC. It specifies CASSGRGPLAKNIQYF.

This chain joins TRBV20-1 and TRBJ2-3; 10 nucleotides line up with TRBD2. Germline CDR1 DFQATT, CDR2 SNEGSKA (reference sequence). This CDR3 region has 17 residues. V dropped 1 base and J dropped 8; count of bases not matched to a gene: 15. The CDR3 DNA follows: TGCAGTGCTAGAGCTGGGCGGAGACTAGCGGGTGGGGTTACGCAGTATTTT. This translates into CSARAGRRLAGGVTQYF.